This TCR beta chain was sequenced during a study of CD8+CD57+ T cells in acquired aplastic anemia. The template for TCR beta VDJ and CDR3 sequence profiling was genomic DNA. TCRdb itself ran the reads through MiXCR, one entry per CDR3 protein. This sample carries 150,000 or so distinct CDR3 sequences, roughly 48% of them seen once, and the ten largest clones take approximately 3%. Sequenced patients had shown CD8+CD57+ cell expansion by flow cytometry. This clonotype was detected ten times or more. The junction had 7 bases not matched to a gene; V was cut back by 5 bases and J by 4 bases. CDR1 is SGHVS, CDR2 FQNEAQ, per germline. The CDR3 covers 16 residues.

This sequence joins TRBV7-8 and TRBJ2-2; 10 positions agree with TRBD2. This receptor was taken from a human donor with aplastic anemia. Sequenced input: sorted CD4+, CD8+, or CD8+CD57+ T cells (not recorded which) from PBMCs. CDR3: CASSRTSGDFTGELFF. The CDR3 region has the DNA TGTGCCAGCAGCCGTACTAGCGGGGATTTCACCGGGGAGCTGTTTTTT.